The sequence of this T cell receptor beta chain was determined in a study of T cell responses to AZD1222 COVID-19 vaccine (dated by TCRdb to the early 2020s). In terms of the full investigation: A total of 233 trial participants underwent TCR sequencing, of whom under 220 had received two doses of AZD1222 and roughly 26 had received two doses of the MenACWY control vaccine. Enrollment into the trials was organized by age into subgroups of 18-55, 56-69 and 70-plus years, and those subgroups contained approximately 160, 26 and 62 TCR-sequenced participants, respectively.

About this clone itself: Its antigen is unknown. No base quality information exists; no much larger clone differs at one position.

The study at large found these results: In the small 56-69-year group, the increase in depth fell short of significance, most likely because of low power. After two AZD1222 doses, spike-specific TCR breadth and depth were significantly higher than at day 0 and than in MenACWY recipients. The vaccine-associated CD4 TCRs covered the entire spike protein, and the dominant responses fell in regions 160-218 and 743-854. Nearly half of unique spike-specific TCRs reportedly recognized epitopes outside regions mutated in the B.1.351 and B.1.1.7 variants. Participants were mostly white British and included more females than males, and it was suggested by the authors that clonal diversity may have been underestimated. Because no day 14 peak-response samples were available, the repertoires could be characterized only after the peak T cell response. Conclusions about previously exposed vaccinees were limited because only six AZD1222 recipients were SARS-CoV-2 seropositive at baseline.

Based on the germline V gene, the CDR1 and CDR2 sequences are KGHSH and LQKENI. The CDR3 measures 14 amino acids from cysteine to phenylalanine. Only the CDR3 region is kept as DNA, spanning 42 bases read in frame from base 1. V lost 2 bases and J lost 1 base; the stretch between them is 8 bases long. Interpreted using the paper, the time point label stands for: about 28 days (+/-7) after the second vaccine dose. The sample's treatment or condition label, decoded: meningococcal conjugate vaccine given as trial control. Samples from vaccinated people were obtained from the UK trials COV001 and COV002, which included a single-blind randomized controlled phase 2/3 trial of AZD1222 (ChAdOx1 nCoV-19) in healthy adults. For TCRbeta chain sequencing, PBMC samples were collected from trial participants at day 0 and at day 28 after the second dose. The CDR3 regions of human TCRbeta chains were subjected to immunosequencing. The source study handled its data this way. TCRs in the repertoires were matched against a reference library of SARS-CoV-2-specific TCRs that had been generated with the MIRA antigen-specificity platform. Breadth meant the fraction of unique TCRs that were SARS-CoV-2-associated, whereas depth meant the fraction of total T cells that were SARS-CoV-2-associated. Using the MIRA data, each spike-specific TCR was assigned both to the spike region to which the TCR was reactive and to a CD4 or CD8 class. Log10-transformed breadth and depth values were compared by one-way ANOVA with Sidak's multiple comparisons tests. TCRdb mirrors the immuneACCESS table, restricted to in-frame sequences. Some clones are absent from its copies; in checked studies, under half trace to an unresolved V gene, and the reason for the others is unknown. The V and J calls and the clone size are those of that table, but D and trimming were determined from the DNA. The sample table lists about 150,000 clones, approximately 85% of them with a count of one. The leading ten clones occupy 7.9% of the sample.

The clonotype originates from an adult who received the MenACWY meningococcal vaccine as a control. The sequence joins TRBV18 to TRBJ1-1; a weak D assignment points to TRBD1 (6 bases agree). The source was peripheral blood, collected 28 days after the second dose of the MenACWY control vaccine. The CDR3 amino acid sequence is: CASSPKTGNTEAFF. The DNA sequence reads TGTGCCAGCTCACCAAAGACAGGGAACACTGAAGCTTTCTTT.